The 31 T cell receptor beta chains in this list originate from one sample, sequenced in a study of T cell repertoires in aging, cancer and after chemotherapy. A mixed TRB-A/B primer pool amplified rearranged TRB by multiplex touch-down PCR. TCRdb re-analysed the multiplex PCR reads in MiXCR, keeping a single row per CDR3 protein. The sample lists approximately 20,000 distinct CDR3 sequences; around 38% were seen once. Peripheral blood genomic DNA, not sorted cells or RNA, was the template. Material for sequencing was blood. These receptors were collected from a human donor with a solid tumor.

The CDR3 coding sequence is TGTGCCAGCAGCTTGGGACAGGGCTCCTACGAGCAGTACTTC. Translation gives CASSLGQGSYEQYF. The genes are TRBV5-6 and TRBJ2-7; 7 nucleotides line up with TRBD1. V lost 0 bases and J lost 0; bases outside the gene matches: 0. Looked up from germline, CDR1 is SGHDT and CDR2 is YYEEEE. The length of the CDR3 is 14 residues.

The V call is TRBV12-3 or TRBV12-4, the J call TRBJ1-5; D gene uncertain. The V end lost 6 bases, the J end lost 7 bases, and 13 bases lay between the germline ends. CDR3 size: 13 residues. Here the CDR3 reads CASSLRPVQPQHF. CDR3 sequence (DNA): TGTGCCAGCAGCTTACGGCCTGTCCAGCCCCAGCATTTT.

The chain joins TRBV28 to TRBJ2-6; a weak D match, TRBD1 (8 bases). Per the germline V gene, CDR1 is MDHEN and CDR2 is SYDVKM. The CDR3 loop spans 16 amino acids. With 8 bases removed from V and 2 bases from J, the gap between germline ends came to 16 bases. CDR3 sequence reads: CASRGAGGTGANVLTF. The CDR3 nucleotides read TGTGCCAGCCGGGGGGCAGGGGGCACTGGGGCCAACGTCCTGACTTTC.

As to this clonotype: A read error may produce the germline difference seen at one junction end. This chain connects TRBV5-5 to TRBJ1-1; maybe TRBD1 (5 bases). Germline CDR1 reads SGHKS; CDR2 reads YYEKEE (reference sequence). The CDR3 loop spans 15 amino acids. The CDR3 region is CASSSQRTLNTEAFF. CDR3 nucleotides: TGTGCCAGCAGCTCGCAAAGGACATTGAACACTGAGGCTTTCTTT.

The table lists this clonotype with a few counts. The rearrangement links TRBV5-8 to TRBJ1-6; D is uncertain. The CDR3 length is 13 residues. In germline, CDR1 is SGHTS, CDR2 YDEGEE. Trimming took 4 bases from V and 9 from J, leaving 11 bases between them. The CDR3 loop is CASSVLELSPLHF. The CDR3 DNA follows: TGTGCCAGCAGCGTACTAGAGCTTTCACCCCTCCACTTT.

The rearrangement joins TRBV9 to TRBJ2-1; D gene uncertain. The V gene's germline CDR1 is SGDLS and CDR2 YYNGEE. The CDR3 contains 10 residues. Trimming cost V 3 bases and J 6 bases, with 1 base left between them. CDR3 sequence reads: CASSGNEQFF. The DNA for the CDR3 is TGTGCCAGCAGCGGCAATGAGCAGTTCTTC.

Turning to this clonotype: A much larger clone differs by one base, so this may be a read error. The chain couples TRBV19 to TRBJ2-2; TRBD1 might be the D (6 bases). The CDR3 has 16 residues. Germline V gene data show CDR1 as LNHDA and CDR2 as SQIVND (reference sequence). Between the trimmed V and J ends, which lost 7 bases and 6 bases, there was a span of 21 bases. CDR3 in DNA: TGTGCCAGTACTCCCCAGGGGCAGTTTTGTGCCGGGGAGCTGTTTTTT. It codes for CASTPQGQFCAGELFF.

This clonotype was counted a few times. The chain employs TRBV5-3 and TRBJ2-1, with unresolved D. TRBV5-3 is an ORF for which the function is uncertain. Trimming shortened V by 1 base and J by 3 bases, and 14 bases separated the two germline ends. CDR3 length: 16 amino acids. CDR3 protein: CARSLPIPSYYNEQFF. The DNA of the CDR3 is TGTGCCAGAAGCTTGCCAATCCCTTCCTACTACAATGAGCAGTTCTTC.

This clonotype rates as medium-sized. The V gene is TRBV19, the J gene TRBJ2-1; 14 bases are shared with TRBD2. The V gene end was trimmed by 7 bases and the J gene end by 5 bases; junction bases not matched to a gene: 4. Per the germline V gene, CDR1 is LNHDA and CDR2 is SQIVND (reference sequence). The CDR3 is made up of 15 amino acids. The CDR3 DNA follows: TGTGCCAGTACCCGACTAGCGGGAGGGAACAATGAGCAGTTCTTC. Translating gives CASTRLAGGNNEQFF.

The chain has TRBV12-3 or TRBV12-4 and TRBJ2-1; 12 positions match TRBD2. V was clipped by 4 bases and J by 3 bases; unmatched bases: 7. This CDR3 has 17 amino acids. CDR3 sequence reads: CASSSPRLAGVYNEQFF. The DNA of the CDR3 is TGTGCCAGCAGTTCCCCCCGACTAGCGGGAGTCTACAATGAGCAGTTCTTC.

The chain employs TRBV6-1 and TRBJ1-1, with D possibly TRBD1 on 6 matching bases. V was cut by 7 bases and J by 0 bases, with 12 bases left in between. The CDR3 sequence is 14 residues long. Germline V gene lookup returns CDR1 MNHNS and CDR2 SASEGT. The CDR3 DNA follows: TGTGCCAGCAAACCACAGGGCTTGAACACTGAAGCTTTCTTT. Translated, it gives CASKPQGLNTEAFF.

The chain carries TRBV12-3 or TRBV12-4 and TRBJ2-1; no clear D gene. This CDR3 contains 16 residues. V was pared by 2 bases and J by 4 bases, with 15 bases between. CDR3 DNA sequence: TGTGCCAGCAGTTTATTGGGCGGTATTACTTACAATGAGCAGTTCTTC. Its translation is CASSLLGGITYNEQFF.

The chain recombines TRBV28 with TRBJ1-2; no clear D gene. This CDR3 contains 13 residues. Germline CDR1 and CDR2: MDHEN and SYDVKM. V was trimmed by 7 bases and J by 0 bases, leaving 9 bases between them. The CDR3 loop is CASTVGTNYGYTF. The CDR3 region has the DNA TGTGCCAGCACGGTGGGAACTAACTATGGCTACACCTTC.

The chain combines TRBV7-6 with TRBJ1-2, with 7 bases lining up with TRBD1. Germline CDR1 reads SGHVS; CDR2 reads FNYEAQ. The CDR3 spans 13 residues. The V gene end was trimmed by 1 base and the J gene end by 10 bases; junction bases not matched to a gene: 6. The CDR3 loop reads CASSLDRGSDYTF. The CDR3 nucleotides are TGTGCCAGCAGCTTAGACAGGGGATCTGACTACACCTTC.

A few counts support this clonotype. CDR3 sequence: CASSTFYEQYF. The CDR3 nucleotides read TGTGCCAGCAGCACATTCTACGAGCAGTACTTC. The chain carries TRBV5-6 and TRBJ2-7; D gene unclear. Deletions cut 4 bases from V and 3 bases from J, with 5 bases between. The CDR3 is made up of 11 amino acids. CDR1 and CDR2 (germline): SGHDT, YYEEEE.

The genes are TRBV29-1 and TRBJ1-1, with a weak D call TRBD1 (6 bases). CDR3 size: 13 residues. V lost 7 bases and J 3 bases, leaving 15 bases between the germline ends. Germline-derived CDR1 and CDR2 are SQVTM and ANQGSEA. CDR3 residues: CSGDAQGDTEAFF. As DNA, the CDR3 is TGCAGCGGTGATGCACAGGGCGACACTGAAGCTTTCTTT.

The chain carries TRBV19 and TRBJ1-5, with D perhaps TRBD1 (5 bases). In germline, CDR1 is LNHDA, CDR2 SQIVND (reference sequence). V was trimmed by 6 bases and J by 6 bases, leaving 18 bases between them. This CDR3 spans 15 amino acids. The DNA of the CDR3 is TGTGCCAGTAGGCCGGGGCAGGGACGGAGTCAGCCCCAGCATTTT. This gives the protein CASRPGQGRSQPQHF.

The J gene is TRBJ1-3, the V gene TRBV15; the match to TRBD1 covers 8 bases. The V and J ends lost 2 bases and 1 base, in that order; junction bases with no gene match: 4. The CDR3 contains 16 residues. CDR1 LNHNV and CDR2 YYDKDF come from the germline V gene (reference sequence). As DNA, the CDR3 is TGTGCCACCAGCAGACTTCAGGGGGCGTCTGGAAACACCATATATTTT. This encodes CATSRLQGASGNTIYF.

This clonotype is medium-sized. V and J are TRBV19 and TRBJ2-2; possible D gene TRBD2, 7 bases. Germline values: CDR1 LNHDA, CDR2 SQIVND (reference sequence). This CDR3 is built from 15 residues. Trimming left V 3 bases short and J 5 bases short, with 13 bases between. Here the CDR3 reads CASSIQGGGTGELFF. For the CDR3, the DNA is TGTGCCAGTAGTATCCAAGGGGGGGGTACCGGGGAGCTGTTTTTT. Full variable domain (remainder filled in from reference TRBV19 and TRBJ2-2): DGGITQSPKYLFRKEGQNVTLSCEQNLNHDAMYWYRQDPGQGLRLIYYSQIVNDFQKGDIAEGYSVSREKKESFPLTVTSAQKNPTAFYLCASSIQGGGTGELFFGEGSRLTVL.

The chain uses TRBV27 and TRBJ2-5; 10 bases map to TRBD2. V lost 4 bases, J lost 5 bases, and 4 bases stayed unmatched. This CDR3 region has 14 residues. Germline V gene data show CDR1 as MNHEY and CDR2 as SMNVEV (reference sequence). CDR3 loop: CASSSSGRIETQYF. The CDR3, as DNA: TGTGCCAGCAGTTCTAGCGGGAGAATCGAGACCCAGTACTTC.

This clonotype is a singleton in its sample. This rearrangement joins TRBV6-2 or TRBV6-3 to TRBJ2-7, with TRBD2 matching 9 bases. The CDR3 sequence is 15 residues long. Germline CDR1 reads MNHEY; CDR2 reads SVGEGT. Trimming took 5 bases from V and 1 from J; bases not matched to a gene: 6. The CDR3 nucleotides are TGTGCCAGCAGTGAGCGGGAGGCGGGGTCCTACGAGCAGTACTTC. Translation: CASSEREAGSYEQYF.

The sample holds a few counts of this clonotype. The chain has TRBV15 and TRBJ2-3; TRBD2 might be the D (6 bases). Trimming removed 0 bases from V and 0 bases from J, with 10 bases in between. This CDR3 is 16 amino acids long. Germline loops: CDR1 LNHNV, CDR2 YYDKDF (reference sequence). CDR3 sequence: CATSRETGASTDTQYF. The CDR3 nucleotides are TGTGCCACCAGCAGAGAGACGGGAGCTAGCACAGATACGCAGTATTTT. Full variable domain (missing parts from reference TRBV15 and TRBJ2-3): DAMVIQNPRYQVTQFGKPVTLSCSQTLNHNVMYWYQQKSSQAPKLLFHYYDKDFNNEADTPDNFQSRRPNTSFCFLDIRSPGLGDTAMYLCATSRETGASTDTQYFGPGTRLTVL.

This chain connects TRBV5-1 to TRBJ1-1, with D unresolved. CDR3 length equals 13 residues. CDR1 and CDR2 from the germline V gene are SGHRS and YFSETQ. V was clipped by 0 bases and J by 2 bases, with 5 bases between them. In DNA, the CDR3 is TGCGCCAGCAGCTTGGACTATAACACTGAAGCTTTCTTT. Translating it yields CASSLDYNTEAFF. The full variable domain, its missing parts supplied by reference TRBV5-1 and TRBJ1-1, is KAGVTQTPRYLIKTRGQQVTLSCSPISGHRSVSWYQQTPGQGLQFLFEYFSETQRNKGNFPGRFSGRQFSNSRSEMNVSTLELGDSALYLCASSLDYNTEAFFGQGTRLTVV.

This chain connects TRBV27 to TRBJ1-3; no firm D call. V lost 0 bases and J lost 4, with 7 bases in between. Germline V gene data show CDR1 as MNHEY and CDR2 as SMNVEV (reference sequence). There are 14 residues in the CDR3. The CDR3 region has the DNA TGTGCCAGCAGTTTATCGACGACGGGAAACACCATATATTTT. This sequence encodes CASSLSTTGNTIYF.

In this sample, this clonotype turned up a few times. The J gene is TRBJ2-1, the V gene TRBV6-2 or TRBV6-3; TRBD2 aligns across 8 bases. The germline CDR1 and CDR2 sequences are MNHEY and SVGEGT. There are 15 residues in the CDR3. V lost 5 bases to trimming and J lost 5 bases; unmatched junction nucleotides: 8. The CDR3 DNA is TGTGCCAGCAGTCGACTAGCGAGATTTGACAATGAGCAGTTCTTC. Its translation: CASSRLARFDNEQFF.

The chain has TRBV18 and TRBJ2-1; 13 bases are shared with TRBD2. The CDR3 is made up of 18 amino acids. The V gene's germline CDR1 is KGHSH and CDR2 LQKENI. V lost 3 bases, J lost 3 bases, and 8 bases stayed unmatched. The CDR3 coding sequence is TGTGCCAGCTCACCCAGGACTAGCGGGAGTAATGGCTACAATGAGCAGTTCTTC. This codes for CASSPRTSGSNGYNEQFF.

This clonotype was seen only a few times. This chain's CDR3 is CASSYQLAASYEQYF. The CDR3 nucleotides read TGTGCCAGCAGTTACCAACTAGCGGCCTCCTACGAGCAGTACTTC. This rearrangement joins TRBV6-2 or TRBV6-3 to TRBJ2-7; 8 nucleotides match TRBD2. The length of the CDR3 is 15 residues. Per germline, CDR1 MNHEY and CDR2 SVGEGT. The ends lost 2 bases at V and 0 bases at J; junction bases unmatched: 3.

As to this clonotype: The junction differs from germline at one of its ends, possibly a read error. The chain couples TRBV6-1 to TRBJ2-1; TRBD2 agrees at 11 bases. Germline values: CDR1 MNHNS, CDR2 SASEGT. The CDR3 extends over 13 amino acids. CDR3 in amino acids: CASSESWDSGGAF. The CDR3 nucleotides read TGTGCCAGCAGTGAATCCTGGGATAGCGGGGGGGCCTTC.

This clonotype is medium-sized. The genes are TRBV19 and TRBJ2-7, with a tentative D call TRBD1 (7 bases). In germline, CDR1 is LNHDA, CDR2 SQIVND (reference sequence). The germline V and J ends were trimmed by 3 bases and 3 bases, with 15 bases remaining between them. The length of the CDR3 is 15 residues. The CDR3 reads CASSMGRDSSYEQYF. Written as DNA, the CDR3 is TGTGCCAGTAGTATGGGGCGGGACAGCAGCTACGAGCAGTACTTC.

The rearrangement links TRBV12-3 or TRBV12-4 to TRBJ2-1; TRBD2 is a possible D gene (6 bases). Gene TRBJ2-5 matches the end of the DNA better, so the J call may be wrong. The CDR3 runs 13 residues. The CDR3 sequence is CASSLSSEETQYF. CDR3 DNA sequence: TGTGCCAGCAGTTTATCTAGCGAAGAGACCCAGTACTTC.

This clonotype was counted only a few times. The chain carries TRBV7-2 and TRBJ1-2, with D possibly being TRBD1 (5 bases). Germline V CDR1 and CDR2: SGHTA, FQGNSA. CDR3 size: 13 residues. V dropped 4 bases and J dropped 2 bases, with 8 bases sitting between them. CDR3 residues: CASSSGQNYGYTF. CDR3 in DNA: TGTGCCAGCAGCTCTGGACAAAACTATGGCTACACCTTC. Variable domain in full (rest from reference TRBV7-2 and TRBJ1-2): GAGVSQSPSNKVTEKGKDVELRCDPISGHTALYWYRQSLGQGLEFLIYFQGNSAPDKSGLPSDRFSAERTGGSVSTLTIQRTQQEDSAVYLCASSSGQNYGYTFGSGTRLTVV.